The clone carrying this T cell receptor (beta chain) was seen once. The data stem from a study of T-cell reconstitution after alpha-beta-depleted transplantation in children. Unique molecular identifiers were used in preparing the TCRbeta library. TCRdb reanalysed the PCR reads using MiXCR and keeps one entry per CDR3 protein. The sample holds roughly 500,000 distinct CDR3 sequences, around a third seen once. V was cut by 6 bases and J by 6 bases, with 18 bases left in between. This CDR3 is built from 14 residues. The chain uses TRBV12-3 or TRBV12-4 and TRBJ2-7; D unclear. The sample was PBMCs from the stem cell graft donor, taken from the stem cell graft. This receptor was obtained from a human donor who donated a stem cell graft to a child with aplastic anemia. The CDR3 spells CASSLIGGSFEQYF. In nucleotides, the CDR3 is TGTGCCAGCAGCCTTATTGGTGGTTCATTCGAGCAGTACTTC.